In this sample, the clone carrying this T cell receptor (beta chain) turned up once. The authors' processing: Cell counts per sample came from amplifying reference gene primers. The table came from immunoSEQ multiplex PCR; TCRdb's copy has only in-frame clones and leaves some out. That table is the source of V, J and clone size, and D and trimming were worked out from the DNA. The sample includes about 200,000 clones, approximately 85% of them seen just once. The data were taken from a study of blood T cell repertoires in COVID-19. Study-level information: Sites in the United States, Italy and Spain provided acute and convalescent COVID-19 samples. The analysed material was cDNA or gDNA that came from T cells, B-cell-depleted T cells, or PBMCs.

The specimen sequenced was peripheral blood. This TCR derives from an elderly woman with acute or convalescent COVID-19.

CDR3 nucleotides: TGTGCCAGTAGTTACGACAACTGGCTTAGCAATCAGCCCCAGCATTTT. Its protein is CASSYDNWLSNQPQHF. The V and J genes are TRBV19 and TRBJ1-5, with D uncertain. From germline, CDR1 is LNHDA and CDR2 SQIVND (reference sequence). This CDR3 region has 16 residues. Trimming stripped 5 bases from V and 0 bases from J, with 14 bases between. The variable domain in full, with the rest retrieved from reference TRBV19 and TRBJ1-5, is DGGITQSPKYLFRKEGQNVTLSCEQNLNHDAMYWYRQDPGQGLRLIYYSQIVNDFQKGDIAEGYSVSREKKESFPLTVTSAQKNPTAFYLCASSYDNWLSNQPQHFGDGTRLSIL.